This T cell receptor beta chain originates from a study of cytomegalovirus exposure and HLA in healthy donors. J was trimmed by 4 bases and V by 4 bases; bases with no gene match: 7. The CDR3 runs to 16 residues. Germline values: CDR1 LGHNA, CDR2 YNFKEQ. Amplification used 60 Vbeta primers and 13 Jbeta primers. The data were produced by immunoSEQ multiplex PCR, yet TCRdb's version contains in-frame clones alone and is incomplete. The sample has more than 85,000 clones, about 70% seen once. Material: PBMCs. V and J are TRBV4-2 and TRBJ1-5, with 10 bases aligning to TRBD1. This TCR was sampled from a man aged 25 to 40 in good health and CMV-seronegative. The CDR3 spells CASSPRGQGINQPQHF. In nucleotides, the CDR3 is TGTGCCAGCAGCCCCAGGGGACAGGGGATTAATCAGCCCCAGCATTTT.